The 20 T cell receptor beta chains given below trace back to one sample, sequenced in a study of blood T cells in healthy people across ages. A second PCR of roughly 7 to 11 cycles used a sample-barcoded 5' primer and a J-beta primer mix. TCRdb independently ran MiXCR on the 5' RACE reads; one entry per CDR3 protein. This table has 1.5 million to 1.9 million distinct CDR3 sequences, approximately 39% appearing once. The sample taken for sequencing was blood. Receptors originate from a woman aged 18-30 years in good health.

This clonotype was recorded a few times. The J gene is TRBJ2-1, the V gene TRBV5-5; D unresolved. Trimming left V 7 bases short and J 4 bases short, with 6 bases between. The length of the CDR3 is 11 residues. CDR1 and CDR2 from the germline V gene are SGHKS and YYEKEE (reference sequence). The CDR3: CASRPYNEQFF. Written as DNA, the CDR3 is TGTGCCAGCCGTCCGTACAATGAGCAGTTCTTC.

The J gene is TRBJ2-3, the V gene TRBV5-6; weak D call: TRBD1 (6 bases). Trimming removed 1 base at V and 0 bases at J, with 15 bases between. CDR3 length equals 17 residues. Germline V CDR1 and CDR2: SGHDT, YYEEEE. This CDR3 reads CASSLQAWTASTDTQYF. CDR3 nucleotide sequence: TGTGCCAGCAGCTTGCAGGCTTGGACAGCTAGCACAGATACGCAGTATTTT.

V usage is TRBV6-6 and J usage is TRBJ2-5; the D is unclear. CDR1 is MNHNY and CDR2 is SVGAGI in the germline V gene (reference sequence). The CDR3 covers 15 residues. V dropped 7 bases and J dropped 4 bases, with 19 bases sitting between them. Here the CDR3 reads CASNNPTDYRETQYF. CDR3 DNA sequence: TGTGCCAGCAATAACCCGACGGATTACCGAGAGACCCAGTACTTC.

This sequence joins TRBV27 and TRBJ1-2; no definite D call. V dropped 5 bases and J dropped 0 bases, with 13 bases sitting between them. The length of the CDR3 is 15 residues. From germline, CDR1 is MNHEY and CDR2 SMNVEV (reference sequence). CDR3: CASSPTTTTNYGYTF. In DNA form, the CDR3 reads TGTGCCAGCAGTCCAACCACCACAACTAACTATGGCTACACCTTC.

This chain uses TRBV20-1 with TRBJ2-2; 8 bases map to TRBD2. The CDR3 totals 16 residues. Trimming took 5 bases from V and 4 from J; bases not matched to a gene: 12. Germline loops: CDR1 DFQATT, CDR2 SNEGSKA (reference sequence). CDR3 bases: TGCAGTGCTGGGAGGGCAGGACTAGCTCGCACCGGGGAGCTGTTTTTT. Its protein product is CSAGRAGLARTGELFF.

In this sample, this clonotype turned up a few times. This chain uses TRBV20-1 with TRBJ2-3; 9 nucleotides match TRBD2. The germline V gene encodes CDR1 DFQATT and CDR2 SNEGSKA (reference sequence). The CDR3 consists of 14 residues. J was trimmed by 7 bases and V by 5 bases; bases with no gene match: 10. The CDR3 bases are TGCAGTGCTCTGATAGCGGGAGTTGGCAATACGCAGTATTTT. It specifies CSALIAGVGNTQYF.

The gene calls are TRBV7-2 and TRBJ2-1, with TRBD2 matching over 9 bases. CDR1 is SGHTA and CDR2 is FQGNSA in the germline V gene. J lost 4 bases, V lost 1 base, and 8 bases had no gene match. The length of the CDR3 is 17 residues. CDR3 sequence: CTSSLVGGGASYNEQFF. As DNA, the CDR3 is TGTACCAGCAGCTTAGTAGGCGGGGGGGCGTCGTACAATGAGCAGTTCTTC. The variable domain in full, with the rest retrieved from reference TRBV7-2 and TRBJ2-1, is GAGVSQSPSNKVTEKGKDVELRCDPISGHTALYWYRQSLGQGLEFLIYFQGNSAPDKSGLPSDRFSAERTGGSVSTLTIQRTQQEDSAVYLCTSSLVGGGASYNEQFFGPGTRLTVL.

J is TRBJ2-3 and V is TRBV2; a possible D gene is TRBD2 (7 bases). The CDR3 contains 15 residues. Germline V CDR1 and CDR2: SNHLY, FYNNEI. V was cut by 6 bases and J by 4 bases, with 17 bases left in between. The CDR3 DNA is TGTGCCAGCAGGCCCCCCGGGGGGCGCCCAGATACGCAGTATTTT. It codes for CASRPPGGRPDTQYF.

Regarding this clonotype: Its ends do not fully match the called genes, so a read error is possible. The rearrangement joins TRBV27 to TRBJ2-1, with 8 bases matching TRBD2. CDR3 length: 14 residues. Per germline, CDR1 MNHEY and CDR2 SMNVEV (reference sequence). In DNA, the CDR3 is TGTGTCAGCACCCTTAGCGGGATGGGCAATGAGCAGTTCTTC. Residues: CVSTLSGMGNEQFF.

Notes on this clonotype: The junction does not match germline at one end; this may be a read error. The chain has TRBV28 and TRBJ1-4, with D hard to call. The CDR3 loop spans 17 amino acids. Germline lookup yields CDR1 MDHEN and CDR2 SYDVKM. The CDR3 protein is CASSTREFGSGNEELFF. The CDR3 DNA reads TGTGCCAGCAGCACGCGGGAATTTGGGAGTGGTAATGAAGAACTGTTTTTT.

The chain carries TRBV20-1 and TRBJ1-1, with TRBD1 matching over 8 bases. Germline CDR1 reads DFQATT; CDR2 reads SNEGSKA (reference sequence). The V and J ends lost 0 bases and 5 bases, in that order; junction bases with no gene match: 5. The CDR3 loop spans 14 amino acids. The CDR3 nucleotides are TGCAGTGCTAGAGATCCCACAGGGGGAACTGAAGCTTTCTTT. It yields the protein CSARDPTGGTEAFF.

The CDR3 spells CSAPGQPDEQFF. In DNA, the CDR3 is TGCAGTGCCCCCGGTCAGCCGGATGAGCAGTTCTTC. The J gene is TRBJ2-1, the V gene TRBV20-1; no clear D. Trimming shortened V by 6 bases and J by 8 bases, and 14 bases separated the two germline ends. This CDR3 spans 12 amino acids. CDR1 DFQATT and CDR2 SNEGSKA come from the germline V gene (reference sequence).

The rearrangement uses TRBV20-1 and TRBJ1-2; D gene uncertain. CDR1 and CDR2 from the germline V gene are DFQATT and SNEGSKA (reference sequence). The CDR3 totals 12 residues. The V end lost 3 bases, the J end lost 0 bases, and 5 bases lay between the germline ends. The CDR3 nucleotides read TGCAGTGCTAGCAATACTAACTATGGCTACACCTTC. This gives the protein CSASNTNYGYTF.

In its sample, this clonotype was seen a few times. The genes are TRBV4-1 and TRBJ1-2, with D unclear. Germline assignment: CDR1 MGHRA and CDR2 YSYEKL. V lost 1 base and J lost 5, with 17 bases in between. The CDR3 spans 16 residues. The CDR3 bases are TGCGCCAGCAGCCAAGCTGATAGACAAGGATCATATGGCTACACCTTC. Protein product: CASSQADRQGSYGYTF.

CDR3 residues: CASSEVQGSYEQYF. As DNA, the CDR3 is TGTGCCAGCAGTGAAGTACAGGGGAGTTACGAGCAGTACTTC. The chain joins TRBV12-3 or TRBV12-4 to TRBJ2-5, with 7 bases that match TRBD1. The DNA matches TRBJ2-7 better at its end, which makes the J call doubtful. The CDR3 is 14 amino acids.

The rearrangement uses TRBV4-3 and TRBJ2-1; TRBD2 matches at 9 bases. Unmatched junction bases numbered 3, after V lost 0 bases and J lost 6 bases. This CDR3 has 15 amino acids. Germline lookup yields CDR1 LGHNA and CDR2 YSLEER. The CDR3 nucleotides read TGCGCCAGCAGCCAAGATGCGCGGGGGGGCAATGAGCAGTTCTTC. This translates into CASSQDARGGNEQFF.

On this clonotype: Relative to the germline gene, one junction end is altered; a read error may explain this. The J gene is TRBJ2-7, the V gene TRBV9; 7 bases are a match to TRBD2. The CDR3 runs 16 residues. Germline loops: CDR1 SGDLS, CDR2 YYNGEE. CDR3 sequence (DNA): TGTACCAGCAGAGCCTCTGGGGGGGAGAGGATTTACGAGCAGTACTTC. Protein product: CTSRASGGERIYEQYF.

The chain has TRBV28 and TRBJ2-1; maybe TRBD2 (5 bases). From germline, CDR1 is MDHEN and CDR2 SYDVKM. The CDR3 is made up of 15 amino acids. V dropped 3 bases and J dropped 8 bases, with 17 bases sitting between them. DNA of the CDR3: TGTGCCAGCAGTTTTACGAGGGTACGCCTCGATGAGCAGTTCTTC. Translating it yields CASSFTRVRLDEQFF.

This clonotype was detected a few times. The CDR3 reads CSARVPRTSGYNEQFF. CDR3 coding DNA: TGCAGTGCTAGAGTTCCCCGGACTAGCGGCTACAATGAGCAGTTCTTC. The chain recombines TRBV20-1 with TRBJ2-1; 10 nucleotides line up with TRBD2. From germline, CDR1 is DFQATT and CDR2 SNEGSKA (reference sequence). J was trimmed by 3 bases and V by 1 base; bases with no gene match: 6. CDR3 length: 16 residues.

The chain links TRBV5-6 to TRBJ2-1; 12 bases are a match to TRBD2. Germline lookup yields CDR1 SGHDT and CDR2 YYEEEE. The V and J ends lost 5 bases and 12 bases, in that order; junction bases with no gene match: 18. The CDR3 is 17 residues long. CDR3 region: CASSLNWLAGGPSRQFF. CDR3 nucleotide sequence: TGTGCCAGCAGTTTGAATTGGCTAGCGGGAGGGCCCTCTAGGCAGTTCTTC.